This T cell receptor beta chain is drawn from a study of cytomegalovirus exposure and HLA in healthy donors. Amplification used 60 Vbeta primers and 13 Jbeta primers. The table came from immunoSEQ multiplex PCR; TCRdb's copy has only in-frame clones and leaves some out. The table lists more than 140,000 clones, roughly 85% of them singletons. The origin of this receptor is a male donor in good health and CMV-seronegative. Sequencing was carried out using PBMCs.

The CDR3 protein is CASSLRQGPYEQYF. Written as DNA, the CDR3 is TGTGCCAGCAGCTTACGCCAGGGGCCCTACGAGCAGTACTTC. The rearrangement joins TRBV5-4 to TRBJ2-7; D perhaps matches TRBD1 (6 bases). Trimming removed 2 bases from V and 2 bases from J, with 11 bases in between. Germline CDR1 is SGHNT and CDR2 is YYREEE (reference sequence). This CDR3 is built from 14 residues.